This is a list of T cell receptor beta chains from one sample in a study of blood T cell repertoires in COVID-19. Measured with immunoSEQ multiplex PCR; TCRdb has only the in-frame clones, and not every one. The sample carries roughly 99,000 clones, 70% to 90% recorded once. The sequencing input was peripheral blood. These receptors all come from a man aged 50-59 years with active or convalescent COVID-19. The CDR3 runs from the conserved cysteine through the conserved F or W. The order of the fields is CDR3 protein, J gene, V gene.

CDR3 protein: CASSFGGFTGELFF
J gene: TRBJ2-2
V gene: TRBV11-2

CDR3 protein: CASTMTVPSYEQYF
J gene: TRBJ2-7
V gene: TRBV6-4

CDR3 protein: CATSDDFSYEQYF
J gene: TRBJ2-7
V gene: TRBV24-1

CDR3 protein: CASGGTSGVAEDF
J gene: TRBJ2-5
V gene: TRBV6-5

CDR3 protein: CASSEWGDGNTEAFF
J gene: TRBJ1-1
V gene: TRBV25-1

CDR3 protein: CASSVKTSGSGDTDTQYF
J gene: TRBJ2-3
V gene: TRBV9

CDR3 protein: CASSRSGGPYNEQFF
J gene: TRBJ2-1
V gene: TRBV7-2

CDR3 protein: CASRGYRLAGSGETQYF
J gene: TRBJ2-5
V gene: TRBV2

CDR3 protein: CASSIGVSGMDEQYF
J gene: TRBJ2-7
V gene: TRBV7-2

CDR3 protein: CASSLDLLGSYEQYF
J gene: TRBJ2-7
V gene: TRBV5-4

CDR3 protein: CASSIGTFHSTDTQYF
J gene: TRBJ2-3
V gene: TRBV19

CDR3 protein: CASRGNRNTEAFF
J gene: TRBJ1-1
V gene: TRBV2

CDR3 protein: CASRLLAGGNNEQFF
J gene: TRBJ2-1
V gene: TRBV2

CDR3 protein: CASSEATGGMNTEAFF
J gene: TRBJ1-1
V gene: TRBV18

CDR3 protein: CASSSDSYNEQFF
J gene: TRBJ2-1
V gene: TRBV27

CDR3 protein: CAWRARALWEQYF
J gene: TRBJ2-7
V gene: TRBV30

CDR3 protein: CASSLWAGGNTEAFF
J gene: TRBJ1-1
V gene: TRBV28

CDR3 protein: CASDDRGRETQYF
J gene: TRBJ2-5
V gene: TRBV7-8

CDR3 protein: CASTSSLEETQYF
J gene: TRBJ2-5
V gene: TRBV12-3/TRBV12-4

CDR3 protein: CASSPRRLATYNEQFF
J gene: TRBJ2-1
V gene: TRBV4-1

CDR3 protein: CATLARGGDTQYF
J gene: TRBJ2-3
V gene: TRBV19

CDR3 protein: CASTTVGAPNYGYTF
J gene: TRBJ1-2
V gene: TRBV28

CDR3 protein: CASSLRDSFEAQYF
J gene: TRBJ2-5
V gene: TRBV27

CDR3 protein: CASSYSTGAGANVLTF
J gene: TRBJ2-6
V gene: TRBV6-5